This T cell receptor (beta chain) comes out of a study of OX40 agonist ivuxolimab in advanced cancers. Study-level background: An agonistic anti-OX40 (CD134) antibody, ivuxolimab, was used to treat the patients. A partial response was reached by three patients: one with hepatocellular carcinoma and two with cutaneous melanoma. Points from the study as a whole: Averaged across samples, CD8+ T cells carried more expanded clones than CD4+ did. Specificity for antigen went undetermined in the expanded peripheral T cells.

Here immunoSEQ multiplex PCR was the method, and the copy in TCRdb shows in-frame clones only, minus some. Of roughly 64,000 clones in the sample, approximately 89% were seen once. The germline V gene has CDR1 WSHSY and CDR2 SAAADI. This CDR3 is built from 15 residues. V was clipped by 0 bases and J by 6 bases, with 11 bases between them. In its sample, this clone was seen once. Its cognate antigen is unknown. This TCR derives from an adult with an advanced solid tumor such as melanoma, head and neck, liver or kidney cancer. The sample was CD4+ or CD8+ T cells sorted from blood, taken in a trial of the OX40 agonist ivuxolimab. The chain combines TRBV10-2 with TRBJ1-4, with D perhaps TRBD1 (5 bases). The chain's CDR3 is CASSESRIRDEKLFF. DNA for the CDR3: TGCGCCAGCAGTGAGTCGAGGATCAGGGATGAAAAACTGTTTTTT.